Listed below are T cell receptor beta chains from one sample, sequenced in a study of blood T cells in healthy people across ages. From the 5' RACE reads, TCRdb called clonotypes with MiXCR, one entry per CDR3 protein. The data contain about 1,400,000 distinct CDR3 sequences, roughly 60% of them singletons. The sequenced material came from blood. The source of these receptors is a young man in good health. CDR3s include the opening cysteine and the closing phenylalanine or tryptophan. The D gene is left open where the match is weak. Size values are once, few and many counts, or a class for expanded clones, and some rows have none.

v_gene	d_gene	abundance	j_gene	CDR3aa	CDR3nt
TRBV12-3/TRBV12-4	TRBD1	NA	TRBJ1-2	CASRAQGRGGYGYTF	TGTGCCAGCAGGGCACAGGGGCGCGGGGGCTATGGCTACACCTTC
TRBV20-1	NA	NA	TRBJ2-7	CSAPTDYEQYF	TGCAGTGCTCCGACAGACTACGAGCAGTACTTC
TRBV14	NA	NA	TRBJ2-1	CASSHIYNEQFF	TGTGCCAGCAGCCATATCTACAATGAGCAGTTCTTC
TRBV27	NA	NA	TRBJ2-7	CASKGATLSYEQYF	TGTGCCAGCAAAGGGGCAACCCTCTCCTACGAGCAGTACTTC
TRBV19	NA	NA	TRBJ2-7	CASNIGGGYSSYEQYF	TGTGCCAGTAATATAGGTGGGGGCTATAGCTCCTACGAGCAGTACTTC
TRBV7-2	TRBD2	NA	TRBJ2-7	CASSLALSLAGFYEQYF	TGTGCCAGCAGCTTAGCGCTCTCCCTAGCGGGGTTCTACGAGCAGTACTTC
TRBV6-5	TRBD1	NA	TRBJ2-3	CASSSPGTGFTDTQYF	TGTGCCAGCAGTTCCCCCGGGACAGGGTTCACAGATACGCAGTATTTT
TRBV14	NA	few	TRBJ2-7	CASSGVGIYEQYF	TGTGCCAGCAGCGGGGTCGGGATCTACGAGCAGTACTTC
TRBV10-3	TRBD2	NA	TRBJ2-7	CAISESERGHYEQYF	TGTGCCATCAGTGAGTCGGAGCGGGGGCACTACGAGCAGTACTTC
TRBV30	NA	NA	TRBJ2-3	CAWSVRDTQYF	TGTGCCTGGAGTGTACGGGATACGCAGTATTTT
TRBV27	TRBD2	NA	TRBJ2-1	CASTITGLAGGEQFF	TGTGCCAGCACCATAACGGGACTAGCGGGGGGAGAGCAGTTCTTC
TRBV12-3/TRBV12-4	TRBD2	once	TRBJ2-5	CASLLAGGTETQYF	TGTGCCAGCCTGTTAGCGGGGGGGACGGAGACCCAGTACTTC
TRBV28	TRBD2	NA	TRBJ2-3	CASSSIRSSGGPDTQYF	TGTGCCAGCAGTTCGATCCGTAGTAGCGGGGGACCCGATACGCAGTATTTT
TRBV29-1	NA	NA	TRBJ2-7	CSVEGVSEQYF	TGCAGCGTTGAGGGGGTTTCCGAGCAGTACTTC
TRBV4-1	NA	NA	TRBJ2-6	CASSQVALSGANVLTF	TGCGCCAGCAGCCAGGTGGCGCTCTCTGGGGCCAACGTCCTGACTTTC
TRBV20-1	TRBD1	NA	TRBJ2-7	CSASDSGTGSYEQYF	TGCAGTGCTAGCGATTCCGGGACAGGGTCCTACGAGCAGTACTTC
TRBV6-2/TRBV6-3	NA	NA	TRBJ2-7	CASSPFHEQYF	TGTGCCAGCAGCCCTTTCCACGAGCAGTACTTC